Listed below are T cell receptor beta chains from one sample, sequenced in a study of vaccination and CD4 T cells after COVID-19. In TCRdb, the PCR reads were re-called with MiXCR into one record per CDR3 protein. The table lists around 9,800 distinct CDR3 sequences, approximately 49% of them singletons, with around 20% in the top ten. These TCRs are of unknown antigen specificity. The sample comprised CD4+ T cells from blood, cultured in vitro. These receptors were collected from a human donor who had recovered from COVID-19. Both conserved end residues are part of each CDR3. D genes are given only for firm matches. Expanded clones get a size class; other rows say once, few or many, or leave the size out.

size	V	D	J	DNA	CDR3
.	TRBV7-2	.	TRBJ2-1	TGTGCCAGCAGCTTAAGAGGGGCCTACAATGAGCAGTTCTTC	CASSLRGAYNEQFF
few	TRBV28	.	TRBJ1-1	TGTGCCAGCAGTTCTCGCGGGGAAGCTTTCTTT	CASSSRGEAFF
.	TRBV6-2/TRBV6-3	.	TRBJ2-4	TGTGCCAGCAGTTACGGGGTTGACAAAAACATTCAGTACTTC	CASSYGVDKNIQYF
.	TRBV27	.	TRBJ1-6	TGTGCCAGCAATTCAGGGTCCTATAATTCACCCCTCCACTTT	CASNSGSYNSPLHF
.	TRBV20-1	TRBD1	TRBJ2-7	TGCAGTGCTAGAGATCCCACGGGACAGGGAGTAGAGCAGTACTTC	CSARDPTGQGVEQYF
few	TRBV7-9	.	TRBJ1-1	TGTGCCAGCAGCTTAGCGCGCGGGGGACTAAATGAAGCTTTCTTT	CASSLARGGLNEAFF
.	TRBV7-5	.	TRBJ1-1	.	CISVPEASGTGMMNTEAFF
few	TRBV27	.	TRBJ1-6	TGTGCCAGCAGAACAGGGACGGAGACACCCCTCCACTTT	CASRTGTETPLHF
.	TRBV20-1	.	TRBJ1-5	TGCAGTGGAAAGGACATCTATAGCAATCAGCCCCAGCATTTT	CSGKDIYSNQPQHF
.	TRBV20-1	.	TRBJ2-5	TGCAGTGCTTCCCTCGCTGGCTCTCAAGAGACCCAGTACTTC	CSASLAGSQETQYF
.	TRBV20-1	.	TRBJ1-1	TGCAGTGCTGGAAGATCCAACACTGAAGCTTTCTTT	CSAGRSNTEAFF
.	TRBV6-5	.	TRBJ1-2	TGTGCCAGCAGTTCGACAGAGGCACCCAGCGGCTACACCTTC	CASSSTEAPSGYTF
.	TRBV19	.	TRBJ1-5	TGTGCCAGTAGTATGACAGGCGTGAATCAGCCCCAGCATTTT	CASSMTGVNQPQHF
.	TRBV20-1	.	TRBJ2-3	TGCAGTGCTAGGGCACAGGGAACAGATACGCAGTATTTT	CSARAQGTDTQYF
.	TRBV12-3/TRBV12-4	.	TRBJ1-5	TGTGCCAGCAGTTTCGGAGGGTACCAGCCCCAGCATTTT	CASSFGGYQPQHF
.	TRBV6-1	.	TRBJ2-2	TGTGCCAGCAGACCCTCGAACACCGGGGAGCTGTTTTTT	CASRPSNTGELFF
.	TRBV30	.	TRBJ1-5	TGTGCCTGGAGTGTAGGTAGCAATCAGCCCCAGCATTTT	CAWSVGSNQPQHF
.	TRBV6-5	.	TRBJ2-1	TGTGCCAGCAGTTACGGAGCGGGTGAGCAGTTCTTC	CASSYGAGEQFF
.	TRBV7-3	TRBD1	TRBJ1-2	TGTGCCAGCAGCTTAGGGACAGATTATGGCTACACCTTC	CASSLGTDYGYTF
.	TRBV30	.	TRBJ1-1	TGTGCCTGGAGTGGTCCAGCACCCATGAACACTGAAGCTTTCTTT	CAWSGPAPMNTEAFF
once	TRBV11-2	TRBD1	TRBJ1-2	TGTGCCAGCAGCTCGGTACGGGACAGGGGACTTTATGGCTACACCTTC	CASSSVRDRGLYGYTF
few	TRBV20-1	.	TRBJ1-1	TGCAGTGCTAGTTTGGGACGAACTGAAGCTTTCTTT	CSASLGRTEAFF
.	TRBV20-1	.	TRBJ1-6	TGCAGTGCCCTGTTTGGGGACGCTTCTTCACCCCTCCACTTT	CSALFGDASSPLHF
few	TRBV20-1	TRBD1	TRBJ1-1	TGCAGTGCACGACAGGGGGCTACTGAAGCTTTCTTT	CSARQGATEAFF
.	TRBV11-1	TRBD2	TRBJ2-3	TGTGCCAGCAGCTGGACTAGAGGGAAAGATACGCAGTATTTT	CASSWTRGKDTQYF
.	TRBV4-1	.	TRBJ2-2	TGCGCCAGCAGCCAAGCCCCCGGGGAGCTGTTTTTT	CASSQAPGELFF
.	TRBV7-2	.	TRBJ2-5	TGTGCCAGCAGCTTAGAAACAGGGAGGGGAGAGACCCAGTACTTC	CASSLETGRGETQYF
.	TRBV4-3	TRBD1	TRBJ1-2	TGCGCCAGCAGCCGGATCGGACAGGGGAGAGATGGCTACACCTTC	CASSRIGQGRDGYTF